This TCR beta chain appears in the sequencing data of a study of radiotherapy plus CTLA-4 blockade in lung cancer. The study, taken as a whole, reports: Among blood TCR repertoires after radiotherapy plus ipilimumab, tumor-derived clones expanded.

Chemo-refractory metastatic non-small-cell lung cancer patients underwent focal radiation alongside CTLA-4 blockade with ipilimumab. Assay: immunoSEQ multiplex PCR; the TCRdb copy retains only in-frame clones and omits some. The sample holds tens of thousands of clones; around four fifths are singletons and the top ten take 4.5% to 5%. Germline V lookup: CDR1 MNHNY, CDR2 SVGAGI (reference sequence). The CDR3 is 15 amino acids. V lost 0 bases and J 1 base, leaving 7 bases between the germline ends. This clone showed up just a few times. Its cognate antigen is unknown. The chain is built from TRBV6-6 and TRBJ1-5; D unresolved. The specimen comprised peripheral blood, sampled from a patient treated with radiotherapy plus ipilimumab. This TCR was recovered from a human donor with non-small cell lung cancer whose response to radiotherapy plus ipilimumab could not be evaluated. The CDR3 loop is CASSYSRVSNQPQHF. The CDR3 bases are TGTGCCAGCAGTTACTCGAGGGTCAGCAATCAGCCCCAGCATTTT.